The 21 T cell receptor beta chains presented below share a single source sample, sequenced in a study of beta chain features in type 1 diabetes. As every portion of the isolated RNA was reverse transcribed, the sequencing read expressed TCRB transcripts. Clones were read by immunoSEQ multiplex PCR, and TCRdb kept only the in-frame ones, dropping some. The sample has around 250,000 clones; around 68% are singletons. The specimen was naive CD4+ T cells from blood. These receptors came from a young man in good health.

This clone was observed a handful of times. The gene calls are TRBV30 and TRBJ1-1; TRBD1 might be the D (6 bases). Germline CDR1 reads GTSNPN; CDR2 reads SVGIG (reference sequence). Trimming pared 3 bases from V and 6 bases from J, leaving 11 bases between. This CDR3 has 12 amino acids. The CDR3 sequence is CAWRQGAAEAFF. For the CDR3, the DNA is TGTGCCTGGAGACAGGGTGCGGCTGAAGCTTTCTTT. Looking up the rest from reference TRBV30 and TRBJ1-1 gives the full variable domain: SQTIHQWPATLVQPVGSPLSLECTVEGTSNPNLYWYRQAAGRGLQLLFYSVGIGQISSEVPQNLSASRPQDRQFILSSKKLLLSDSGFYLCAWRQGAAEAFFGQGTRLTVV.

Only one count was recorded for this clone. V gene TRBV30 combines with J gene TRBJ2-4; D remains ambiguous. There are 13 residues in the CDR3. Germline V gene data show CDR1 as GTSNPN and CDR2 as SVGIG (reference sequence). The V end lost 3 bases, the J end lost 2 bases, and 8 bases lay between the germline ends. CDR3 residues: CAWSLMSKNIQYF. The CDR3 nucleotides are TGTGCCTGGAGCTTAATGTCCAAAAACATTCAGTACTTC.

This clone was observed a few times. The CDR3, as DNA: TGTGCCTGGAGTCACTATACACTGAGTTCTCACTATGGCTACACCTTC. It codes for CAWSHYTLSSHYGYTF. V and J are TRBV30 and TRBJ1-2, with D uncertain. Trimming stripped 2 bases from V and 3 bases from J, with 19 bases between. The length of the CDR3 is 16 residues. Germline-derived CDR1 and CDR2 are GTSNPN and SVGIG (reference sequence).

The chain employs TRBV30 and TRBJ2-1; D is undetermined. CDR3 length: 13 amino acids. Germline values: CDR1 GTSNPN, CDR2 SVGIG (reference sequence). Trimming took 1 base from V and 6 from J, leaving 10 bases between them. The CDR3 DNA follows: TGTGCCTGGAGTGACAAATATTCCAATGAGCAGTTCTTC. This translates into CAWSDKYSNEQFF.

This chain uses TRBV6-4 with TRBJ2-7, with 12 bases lining up with TRBD2. CDR1 is MRHNA and CDR2 is SNTAGT in the germline V gene. The CDR3 extends over 15 amino acids. Trimming removed 3 bases from V and 3 bases from J; junction bases left unmatched: 3. The DNA for the CDR3 is TGTGCCAGCAGTGAACTAGCGGGGGGCAGCTACGAGCAGTACTTC. The encoded protein is CASSELAGGSYEQYF.

This clone showed up just a few times. The chain combines TRBV30 with TRBJ2-5; D gene unclear. The CDR3 is made up of 11 amino acids. CDR1 GTSNPN and CDR2 SVGIG come from the germline V gene (reference sequence). Trimming shortened V by 7 bases and J by 0 bases, and 6 bases separated the two germline ends. In DNA, the CDR3 is TGTGCCTACCGTGACCAAGAGACCCAGTACTTC. Encoded protein: CAYRDQETQYF.

V gene TRBV30 combines with J gene TRBJ2-3, with 9 nucleotides matching TRBD2. With 5 bases clipped from V and 5 bases from J, the junction kept 8 bases outside the gene matches. The CDR3 sequence is 14 residues long. From germline, CDR1 is GTSNPN and CDR2 SVGIG (reference sequence). The CDR3 region is CAWSGGGAEDTQYF. DNA for the CDR3: TGTGCCTGGTCTGGCGGGGGGGCTGAAGATACGCAGTATTTT.

This clone turned up a few times. The same CDR3 arises from other DNA sequences in this sample as well. The DNA of the CDR3 is TGTGCCAGCAGCCTACAAGAGACCCAGTACTTC. Protein: CASSLQETQYF. The genes are TRBV7-2 and TRBJ2-5; D not certain. The CDR3 runs to 11 residues. The germline V and J ends were trimmed by 5 bases and 2 bases, with 3 bases remaining between them. Germline V gene lookup returns CDR1 SGHTA and CDR2 FQGNSA.

The rearrangement joins TRBV13 to TRBJ2-7; D remains unclear. Germline loops: CDR1 PRHDT, CDR2 FYEKMQ (reference sequence). This CDR3 contains 12 residues. Between the trimmed V and J ends, which lost 2 bases and 6 bases, there was a span of 8 bases. The CDR3 DNA reads TGTGCCAGCAGCTTAAGTAGTACCGAGCAGTACTTC. Its protein is CASSLSSTEQYF.

This chain uses TRBV2 with TRBJ1-2, with D hard to call. V was trimmed by 3 bases and J by 8 bases, leaving 16 bases between them. This CDR3 has 14 amino acids. The germline V gene encodes CDR1 SNHLY and CDR2 FYNNEI. CDR3 DNA: TGTGCCAGCAGTGAGGAGTCAGGATTCCTGGGCTACACCTTC. This encodes CASSEESGFLGYTF.

This chain joins TRBV4-3 and TRBJ2-3; 8 bases are shared with TRBD2. There are 17 residues in the CDR3. The germline V gene encodes CDR1 LGHNA and CDR2 YSLEER. J lost 0 bases, V lost 4 bases, and 9 bases had no gene match. CDR3 residues: CASSPLVAGGSTDTQYF. The CDR3 nucleotides read TGCGCCAGCAGCCCGCTCGTCGCGGGAGGCAGCACAGATACGCAGTATTTT.

The rearrangement uses TRBV7-9 and TRBJ2-5, with unresolved D. V was shortened by 5 bases and J by 2 bases, with 9 bases between the two germline ends. The CDR3 covers 13 residues. Per germline, CDR1 SEHNR and CDR2 FQNEAQ (reference sequence). The CDR3 DNA sequence: TGTGCCAGCAGCGTCGGCAGGCAAGAGACCCAGTACTTC. As protein: CASSVGRQETQYF.

The chain couples TRBV2 to TRBJ2-2, with TRBD1 as a possible D gene (6 bases). The CDR3 length is 14 residues. V gave up 6 bases and J gave up 5 bases, with 13 bases separating them. Germline CDR1 and CDR2: SNHLY and FYNNEI. The CDR3 protein is CASRENRDTGELFF. The CDR3 region has the DNA TGTGCCAGCAGAGAAAACAGGGATACCGGGGAGCTGTTTTTT.

V is TRBV30 and J is TRBJ2-5; 9 bases are a match to TRBD2. The CDR3 totals 15 residues. CDR1 GTSNPN and CDR2 SVGIG come from the germline V gene (reference sequence). V lost 5 bases and J lost 4; bases outside the gene matches: 11. The CDR3 is CAWSLAGVVGETQYF. The CDR3 DNA reads as TGTGCCTGGTCATTAGCGGGAGTCGTAGGAGAGACCCAGTACTTC.

The chain carries TRBV18 and TRBJ2-4, with TRBD1 identical over 9 bases. This CDR3 contains 13 residues. The trim removed 2 bases at V and 10 bases at J, leaving 3 bases unmatched. Germline lookup yields CDR1 KGHSH and CDR2 LQKENI. CDR3 DNA: TGTGCCAGCTCACCAGGGACAGGGAAGATTCAGTACTTC. This encodes CASSPGTGKIQYF.

This CDR3 reads CSVAGRLAKTDTQYF. The CDR3 DNA follows: TGCAGCGTTGCCGGGAGGCTAGCTAAAACAGATACGCAGTATTTT. The rearrangement uses TRBV29-1 and TRBJ2-3; the match to TRBD2 covers 7 bases. V was clipped by 4 bases and J by 3 bases; unmatched bases: 10. The CDR3 contains 15 residues. The germline V gene encodes CDR1 SQVTM and CDR2 ANQGSEA.

This clone was recorded a few times. V gene TRBV5-1 combines with J gene TRBJ2-1, with a tentative D call TRBD1 (6 bases). The CDR3 has 14 amino acids. V dropped 4 bases and J dropped 8 bases, with 16 bases sitting between them. CDR1 is SGHRS and CDR2 is YFSETQ in the germline V gene. CDR3 coding DNA: TGCGCCAGCAGCGTGGGACACCCAGGGGATGAGCAGTTCTTC. Translation: CASSVGHPGDEQFF.

This chain uses TRBV7-8 with TRBJ2-3; no clear D. The CDR3 is 17 amino acids. Between the trimmed V and J ends, which lost 0 bases and 0 bases, there was a span of 13 bases. Germline values: CDR1 SGHVS, CDR2 FQNEAQ. CDR3 nucleotide sequence: TGTGCCAGCAGCTTAGCTCCCCGGGCCCTTAGCACAGATACGCAGTATTTT. It encodes CASSLAPRALSTDTQYF.

The chain carries TRBV18 and TRBJ1-2, with TRBD1 identical over 7 bases. The CDR3 runs to 14 residues. From germline, CDR1 is KGHSH and CDR2 LQKENI. Trimming cost V 2 bases and J 2 bases; bases outside gene matches: 2. CDR3 residues: CASSPDRANYGYTF. CDR3 nucleotide sequence: TGTGCCAGCTCACCAGACAGGGCGAACTATGGCTACACCTTC.

V is TRBV6-5 and J is TRBJ2-3, with TRBD2 matching over 9 bases. Germline V gene lookup returns CDR1 MNHEY and CDR2 SVGAGI. The CDR3 consists of 16 residues. Trimming at V came to 0 bases and at J to 2 bases, leaving 3 bases not matched to a gene. CDR3 DNA sequence: TGTGCCAGCAGTTACTCGATAGCGGGGGACACAGATACGCAGTATTTT. Its translation is CASSYSIAGDTDTQYF.

For this clone: This same CDR3 is encoded by further DNA sequences in the sample. This rearrangement joins TRBV7-2 to TRBJ2-1; TRBD2 is a possible D gene (6 bases). The V end lost 5 bases, the J end lost 4 bases, and 9 bases lay between the germline ends. Per germline, CDR1 SGHTA and CDR2 FQGNSA. The CDR3 covers 13 residues. CDR3 sequence (DNA): TGTGCCAGCAGCCTGACTAGTTACAATGAGCAGTTCTTC. Protein product: CASSLTSYNEQFF.